The 27 T cell receptor beta chains below come from one sample, sequenced in a study of blood T cell repertoires in COVID-19. Produced via immunoSEQ multiplex PCR; TCRdb's table is partial and in-frame only. The sample yields 150,000 to 180,000 clones, around 83% seen once. The sample consisted of peripheral blood. The receptors shown here come from a woman in her fifties or sixties with COVID-19, enrolled during active disease.

This chain connects TRBV7-8 to TRBJ2-7, with 7 bases matching TRBD1. The J segment lost 3 bases and the V segment lost 2 bases, leaving 4 bases of the junction unmatched. Germline-derived CDR1 and CDR2 are SGHVS and FQNEAQ. This CDR3 spans 14 amino acids. Written as DNA, the CDR3 is TGTGCCAGCAGCTTAACGACAGGGAGCTACGAGCAGTACGTC. Amino acids: CASSLTTGSYEQYV.

The chain employs TRBV10-2 and TRBJ2-4; 7 bases map to TRBD1. CDR3 size: 13 residues. The germline V gene encodes CDR1 WSHSY and CDR2 SAAADI. V dropped 4 bases and J dropped 9; count of bases not matched to a gene: 6. The CDR3 loop is CASSGQGEGIQYF. The CDR3 nucleotides are TGCGCCAGCAGTGGACAGGGCGAGGGCATTCAGTACTTC.

This rearrangement joins TRBV9 to TRBJ1-4, with TRBD1 matching 10 bases. Germline V gives CDR1 SGDLS, CDR2 YYNGEE. Trimming took 5 bases from V and 5 from J; bases not matched to a gene: 0. There are 13 residues in the CDR3. This CDR3 reads CASRGQGNEKLFF. CDR3 DNA: TGTGCCAGCAGGGGACAGGGGAATGAAAAACTGTTTTTT. Filled out from reference TRBV9 and TRBJ1-4, the complete variable domain reads DSGVTQTPKHLITATGQRVTLRCSPRSGDLSVYWYQQSLDQGLQFLIQYYNGEERAKGNILERFSAQQFPDLHSELNLSSLELGDSALYFCASRGQGNEKLFFGSGTQLSVL.

The J gene is TRBJ2-2, the V gene TRBV3-1 (or the pseudogene TRBV3-2); D gene uncertain. The germline V gene encodes CDR1 LGHDT and CDR2 YNNKEL (reference sequence). This CDR3 has 16 residues. Trimming pared 3 bases from V and 5 bases from J, leaving 16 bases between. CDR3 residues: CASSQGAASGTGELFF. In DNA form, the CDR3 reads TGTGCCAGCAGCCAGGGTGCGGCCTCCGGGACCGGGGAGCTGTTTTTT.

The V call is TRBV30, the J call TRBJ1-2; no firm D call. Trimming left V 5 bases short and J 4 bases short, with 17 bases between. The CDR3 is 14 amino acids. Germline V gene lookup returns CDR1 GTSNPN and CDR2 SVGIG (reference sequence). The CDR3 DNA sequence: TGTGCCTGGGTCCCCGGTCGGAGGCTCTATGGCTACACCTTC. Translation gives CAWVPGRRLYGYTF.

The chain couples TRBV30 to TRBJ1-5; D gene uncertain. The V and J ends lost 5 bases and 5 bases respectively, with 13 bases between them. CDR3 length: 13 amino acids. Germline CDR1 and CDR2: GTSNPN and SVGIG (reference sequence). The CDR3 here is CAWGREFDQPQHF. CDR3 DNA sequence: TGTGCCTGGGGTCGCGAATTTGATCAGCCCCAGCATTTT.

V gene TRBV7-2 combines with J gene TRBJ2-5, with D perhaps matching TRBD2 (7 bases). Trimming cost V 5 bases and J 6 bases, with 22 bases left between them. The length of the CDR3 is 16 residues. In germline, CDR1 is SGHTA, CDR2 FQGNSA. CDR3 bases: TGTGCCAGCAGCCTACTACCGGGGGGCAGTGGAAAGACCCAGTACTTC. Protein sequence: CASSLLPGGSGKTQYF.

The chain employs TRBV19 and TRBJ2-7, with unresolved D. Trimming cost V 6 bases and J 1 base, with 13 bases left between them. Germline-derived CDR1 and CDR2 are LNHDA and SQIVND (reference sequence). The CDR3 is 14 residues long. The CDR3 DNA sequence: TGTGCCAGTAGCATGACCACTAAGTCCTACGAGCAGTACTTC. This codes for CASSMTTKSYEQYF.

This clone was seen once. This rearrangement joins TRBV3-1 (or the pseudogene TRBV3-2) to TRBJ2-7; no definite D call. The CDR3 is 11 amino acids. With 1 base removed from V and 5 bases from J, the gap between germline ends came to 3 bases. In germline, CDR1 is LGHDT, CDR2 YNNKEL (reference sequence). CDR3 region: CASSQGHEQYF. The CDR3 coding sequence is TGTGCCAGCAGCCAAGGGCACGAGCAGTACTTC.

The chain employs TRBV2 and TRBJ1-1, with D possibly being TRBD1 (6 bases). CDR1 and CDR2 (germline): SNHLY, FYNNEI. Trimming stripped 5 bases from V and 1 base from J, with 8 bases between. This CDR3 is 13 amino acids long. CDR3 loop: CASSQGQNTEAFF. CDR3 sequence (DNA): TGTGCCAGCAGTCAGGGACAGAACACTGAAGCTTTCTTT.

The chain combines TRBV11-2 with TRBJ1-4, with D tentatively TRBD1 (6 bases). The CDR3 consists of 15 residues. The V and J ends lost 1 base and 4 bases respectively, with 10 bases between them. CDR1 and CDR2 from the germline V gene are SGHAT and FQNNGV. The CDR3 region is CASSLGAGVNEKLFF. The CDR3 bases are TGTGCCAGCAGCTTAGGAGCAGGGGTTAATGAAAAACTGTTTTTT.

CDR3 sequence reads: CASSSLQGILGNEQFF. The CDR3, as DNA: TGTGCCAGCAGCTCCCTCCAGGGGATTTTAGGCAATGAGCAGTTCTTC. The rearrangement uses TRBV7-8 and TRBJ2-1; tentatively, D is TRBD1 (6 bases). The CDR3 loop spans 16 amino acids. The V gene lost 4 bases and the J gene lost 6 bases, with 19 bases spanning the gap. Germline assignment: CDR1 SGHVS and CDR2 FQNEAQ.

This clone was counted only a few times. The rearrangement links TRBV25-1 to TRBJ1-6, with TRBD1 matching 10 bases. Germline trimming cut 8 bases from V and 4 bases from J; bases unmatched to any gene: 8. The CDR3 length is 16 residues. Germline CDR1 reads MGHDK; CDR2 reads SYGVNS. DNA of the CDR3: TGTGCCAGCGGGCCGACAGGGGGCGGGTATAATTCACCCCTCCACTTT. Encoded protein: CASGPTGGGYNSPLHF.

The chain carries TRBV2 and TRBJ1-5; 7 nucleotides line up with TRBD1. The V and J ends lost 5 bases and 6 bases, in that order; junction bases with no gene match: 10. Per the germline V gene, CDR1 is SNHLY and CDR2 is FYNNEI. There are 15 residues in the CDR3. The CDR3 bases are TGTGCCAGCAGTCTAACAGGGGTCGAGGGTCAGCCCCAGCATTTT. Its translation is CASSLTGVEGQPQHF.

This chain's CDR3 is CASSIGDRGMGSPLHF. CDR3 nucleotides: TGTGCCAGTAGTATAGGCGACAGGGGTATGGGTTCACCCCTCCACTTT. The rearrangement joins TRBV19 to TRBJ1-6, with 8 nucleotides matching TRBD1. V lost 1 base to trimming and J lost 9 bases; unmatched junction nucleotides: 8. This CDR3 has 16 amino acids. Germline-derived CDR1 and CDR2 are LNHDA and SQIVND (reference sequence).

The chain joins TRBV12-5 to TRBJ1-3; D is unclear. Germline-derived CDR1 and CDR2 are LGHNT and FRNRAP. This CDR3 spans 19 amino acids. With 1 base removed from V and 4 bases from J, the gap between germline ends came to 23 bases. CDR3 amino acids: CASGLELMGGKIGGNTIYF. CDR3 nucleotide sequence: TGTGCTAGTGGTTTGGAGCTAATGGGAGGGAAAATTGGAGGAAACACCATATATTTT. Full variable domain (missing parts from reference TRBV12-5 and TRBJ1-3): DARVTQTPRHKVTEMGQEVTMRCQPILGHNTVFWYRQTMMQGLELLAYFRNRAPLDDSGMPKDRFSAEMPDATLATLKIQPSEPRDSAVYFCASGLELMGGKIGGNTIYFGEGSWLTVV.

This clone was detected many times. DNA of the CDR3: TGCAGTGCTAGAGTAGATCGCGAGCAGTACTTC. This codes for CSARVDREQYF. The chain has TRBV20-1 and TRBJ2-7; no clear D. CDR1 is DFQATT, CDR2 SNEGSKA, per germline (reference sequence). V was trimmed by 1 base and J by 6 bases, leaving 7 bases between them. The length of the CDR3 is 11 residues.

The chain has TRBV19 and TRBJ2-2; 12 positions match TRBD2. Looked up from germline, CDR1 is LNHDA and CDR2 is SQIVND (reference sequence). V trimming: 5 bases; J trimming: 7 bases; junction bases outside the gene matches: 11. The CDR3 extends over 17 amino acids. CDR3 DNA: TGTGCCAGTAGTTCAAGCCGACTAGCGGGAGCTAGCGGGGAGCTGTTTTTT. This encodes CASSSSRLAGASGELFF.

The J gene is TRBJ2-7, the V gene TRBV3-1 (or the pseudogene TRBV3-2); 9 bases align to TRBD2. This CDR3 comprises 17 residues. V lost 2 bases and J lost 6; bases outside the gene matches: 14. Germline V lookup: CDR1 LGHDT, CDR2 YNNKEL (reference sequence). The CDR3 here is CASSQPLGSGSLGEQYF. Written as DNA, the CDR3 is TGTGCCAGCAGCCAACCCCTGGGTAGCGGGAGCTTGGGCGAGCAGTACTTC.

V is TRBV19 and J is TRBJ1-4, with D perhaps TRBD1 (6 bases). Germline V gives CDR1 LNHDA, CDR2 SQIVND (reference sequence). This CDR3 contains 14 residues. Deletions cut 7 bases from V and 4 bases from J, with 13 bases between. Here the CDR3 DNA reads TGTGCCAGTAATACAGGGAGATTTAATGAAAAACTGTTTTTT. Translation gives CASNTGRFNEKLFF. Full variable domain (outside the CDR3, taken from reference TRBV19 and TRBJ1-4): DGGITQSPKYLFRKEGQNVTLSCEQNLNHDAMYWYRQDPGQGLRLIYYSQIVNDFQKGDIAEGYSVSREKKESFPLTVTSAQKNPTAFYLCASNTGRFNEKLFFGSGTQLSVL.

This clone was seen a few times. The same CDR3 can be traced to other DNA sequences in this sample. V usage is TRBV9 and J usage is TRBJ1-1, with D possibly being TRBD1 (6 bases). Trimming took off 0 bases at V and 0 bases at J, with 9 bases between the two ends. The CDR3 spans 15 residues. From germline, CDR1 is SGDLS and CDR2 YYNGEE. The DNA of the CDR3 is TGTGCCAGCAGCGTAGCTGGACAGCTGAACACTGAAGCTTTCTTT. It codes for CASSVAGQLNTEAFF.

The chain carries TRBV25-1 and TRBJ2-7; a possible D gene is TRBD2 (5 bases). V was shortened by 3 bases and J by 6 bases, with 6 bases between the two germline ends. The CDR3 spans 11 residues. Germline loops: CDR1 MGHDK, CDR2 SYGVNS. CDR3 in DNA: TGTGCCAGCAGTGAGACTATCGAGCAGTACGTC. It is translated as CASSETIEQYV.

The rearrangement links TRBV5-1 to TRBJ2-7; TRBD1 aligns across 9 bases. The V gene end was trimmed by 4 bases and the J gene end by 6 bases; junction bases not matched to a gene: 8. CDR3 length equals 14 residues. From germline, CDR1 is SGHRS and CDR2 YFSETQ. The CDR3 protein is CASSRGQGYGEQYF. The CDR3 DNA reads as TGCGCCAGCAGCCGAGGACAGGGGTACGGCGAGCAGTACTTC.

The V and J genes are TRBV6-5 and TRBJ1-6, with 8 bases fitting TRBD1. V shed 2 bases, J shed 8 bases, and the junction held 2 bases outside the gene matches. Germline CDR1 reads MNHEY; CDR2 reads SVGAGI. There are 14 residues in the CDR3. The CDR3 nucleotides read TGTGCCAGCAGTTACACAGGGGGTGATTCACCCCTCCACTTT. This encodes CASSYTGGDSPLHF.

V is TRBV19 and J is TRBJ1-1; possible D gene TRBD1, 6 bases. The germline CDR1 and CDR2 sequences are LNHDA and SQIVND (reference sequence). The CDR3 covers 16 residues. Trimming stripped 0 bases from V and 4 bases from J, with 15 bases between. For the CDR3, the DNA is TGTGCCAGTAGTATAGATGGTAGAAGGGGGGGCACTGAAGCTTTCTTT. Translated, it gives CASSIDGRRGGTEAFF. The whole variable domain, filled in from reference TRBV19 and TRBJ1-1, reads DGGITQSPKYLFRKEGQNVTLSCEQNLNHDAMYWYRQDPGQGLRLIYYSQIVNDFQKGDIAEGYSVSREKKESFPLTVTSAQKNPTAFYLCASSIDGRRGGTEAFFGQGTRLTVV.

V usage is TRBV20-1 and J usage is TRBJ1-3, with 8 bases identical to TRBD1. Trimming at V came to 6 bases and at J to 5 bases, leaving 6 bases not matched to a gene. This CDR3 comprises 13 residues. Germline V gives CDR1 DFQATT, CDR2 SNEGSKA (reference sequence). In DNA, the CDR3 is TGCAGTGCAAGTGACAGGGGAAGAAACACCATATATTTT. This translates into CSASDRGRNTIYF.

The rearrangement links TRBV25-1 to TRBJ1-2; 7 bases agree with TRBD1. The germline V gene has CDR1 MGHDK and CDR2 SYGVNS. Trimming at V came to 1 base and at J to 6 bases, leaving 2 bases not matched to a gene. The CDR3 covers 13 residues. The CDR3 nucleotides are TGTGCCAGCAGTGAATCCGGGACAGATGGCTACACCTTC. It yields the protein CASSESGTDGYTF.